These T cell receptor beta chains were read from a single sample in a study of blood T cell repertoires in COVID-19. Assay: immunoSEQ multiplex PCR; the TCRdb copy retains only in-frame clones and omits some. The profile shows approximately 180,000 clones, 76% of them singletons. The material sequenced was PBMCs or T cells enriched from blood (not recorded which). The receptors were gathered from a woman between 45 and 60 years old with acute COVID-19. Each CDR3 is given without its conserved first and last residue.

length,V,CDR3
14,TRBV7-9,ASSLTRGGAGYGYT
14,TRBV7-6,ASSFRGRGPPNEQF
11,TRBV5-4,ASSIPGGETQY
13,TRBV28,ASSRPRGAHNEQF
13,TRBV7-2,ASSTASGTTDTQY
12,TRBV7-9,ASSRGQGGYGYT
13,TRBV2,ASSGGPPSTDTQY
11,TRBV5-1,ASSTGTHTEAF
12,TRBV11-3,ASSSTGRNTEAF
10,TRBV18,ASSPENSPLH
13,TRBV7-6,ASSSPGEGNTEAF
14,TRBV7-9,ASSLPPPRGGGELF
15,TRBV27,ASSLLIAGGPHNEQF
12,TRBV2,ASSEDRGWEKLF
12,TRBV7-3,ASSPGGGDYGYT
14,TRBV27,ASSDRLAGGQETQY
13,TRBV28,ASSPIPGGRETQY
14,TRBV13,ASSPPIAGGLNEQF
8,TRBV28,ASGGTPPY
12,TRBV28,ASSSGQGHTEAF
15,TRBV5-5,ASSLTGPISGANVLT
13,TRBV13,ASSTGTVPNEKLF
13,TRBV20-1,SASGTSGGYNEQF
12,TRBV7-9,ASSLPTGNTEAF
14,TRBV4-3,ASSHLGGQAFNGYT
11,TRBV30,AWKDDRGYGYT
14,TRBV7-6,ASSPVLAGGIHEQF
14,TRBV2,ASIRSGGGAGETQY
11,TRBV5-5,ASSLRQAGGAF
14,TRBV14,ASSLRGWYSYNEQF
13,TRBV6-5,ASSVPGPGNSPLH
13,TRBV25-1,ASSERGSSTDTQY
12,TRBV7-9,ASSLVAVPSGYT
16,TRBV9,ASSVGPLLAGGGSPLH
12,TRBV7-2,ASSLGGSSYGYT
16,TRBV10-2,ASSESKSRSFSNQPQH
13,TRBV10-3,AISGLAGPTDTQY
14,TRBV2,ASSGGTAGVYQPQH
12,TRBV10-3,AISGEAGQETQY
13,TRBV6-2/TRBV6-3,ASSWGLGYQETQY